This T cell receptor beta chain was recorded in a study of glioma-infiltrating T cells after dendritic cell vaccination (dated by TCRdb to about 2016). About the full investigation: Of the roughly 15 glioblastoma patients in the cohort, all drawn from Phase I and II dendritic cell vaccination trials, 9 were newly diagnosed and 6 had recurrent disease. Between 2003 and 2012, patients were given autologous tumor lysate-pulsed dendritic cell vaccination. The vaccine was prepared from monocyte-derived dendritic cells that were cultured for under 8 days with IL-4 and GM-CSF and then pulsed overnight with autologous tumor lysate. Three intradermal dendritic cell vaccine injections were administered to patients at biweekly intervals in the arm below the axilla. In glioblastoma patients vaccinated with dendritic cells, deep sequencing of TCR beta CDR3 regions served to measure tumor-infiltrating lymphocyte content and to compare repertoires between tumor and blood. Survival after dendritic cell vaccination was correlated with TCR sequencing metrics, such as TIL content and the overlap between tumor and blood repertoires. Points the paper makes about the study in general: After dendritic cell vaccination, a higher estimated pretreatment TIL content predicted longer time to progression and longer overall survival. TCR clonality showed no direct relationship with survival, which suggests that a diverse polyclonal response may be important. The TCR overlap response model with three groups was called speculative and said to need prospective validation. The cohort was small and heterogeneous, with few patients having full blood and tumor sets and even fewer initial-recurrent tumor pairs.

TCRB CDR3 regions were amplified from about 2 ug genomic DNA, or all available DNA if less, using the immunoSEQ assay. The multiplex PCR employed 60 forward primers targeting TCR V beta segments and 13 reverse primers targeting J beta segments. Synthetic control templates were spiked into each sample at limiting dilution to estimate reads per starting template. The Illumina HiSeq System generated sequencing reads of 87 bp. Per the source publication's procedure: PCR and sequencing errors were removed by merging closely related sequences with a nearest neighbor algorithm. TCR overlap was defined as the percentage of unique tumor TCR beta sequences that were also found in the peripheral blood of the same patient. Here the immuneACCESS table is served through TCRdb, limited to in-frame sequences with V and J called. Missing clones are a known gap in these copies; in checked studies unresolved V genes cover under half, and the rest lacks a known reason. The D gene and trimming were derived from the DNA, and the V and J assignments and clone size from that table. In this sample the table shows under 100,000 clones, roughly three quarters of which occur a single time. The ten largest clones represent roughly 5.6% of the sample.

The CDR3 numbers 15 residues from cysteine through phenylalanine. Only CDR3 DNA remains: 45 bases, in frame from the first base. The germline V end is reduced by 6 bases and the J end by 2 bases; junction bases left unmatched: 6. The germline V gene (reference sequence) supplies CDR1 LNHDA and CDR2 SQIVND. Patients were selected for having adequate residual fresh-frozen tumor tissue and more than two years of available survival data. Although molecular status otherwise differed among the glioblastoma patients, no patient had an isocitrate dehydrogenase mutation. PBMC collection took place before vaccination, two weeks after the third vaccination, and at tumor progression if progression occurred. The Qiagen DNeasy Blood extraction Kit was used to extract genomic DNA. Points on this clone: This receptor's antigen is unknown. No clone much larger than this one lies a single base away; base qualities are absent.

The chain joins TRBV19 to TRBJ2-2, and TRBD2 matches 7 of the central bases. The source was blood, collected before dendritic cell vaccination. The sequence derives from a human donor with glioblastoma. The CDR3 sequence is CASRAGTTNTGELFF. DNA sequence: TGTGCCAGTAGAGCCGGGACTACAAACACCGGGGAGCTGTTTTTT.